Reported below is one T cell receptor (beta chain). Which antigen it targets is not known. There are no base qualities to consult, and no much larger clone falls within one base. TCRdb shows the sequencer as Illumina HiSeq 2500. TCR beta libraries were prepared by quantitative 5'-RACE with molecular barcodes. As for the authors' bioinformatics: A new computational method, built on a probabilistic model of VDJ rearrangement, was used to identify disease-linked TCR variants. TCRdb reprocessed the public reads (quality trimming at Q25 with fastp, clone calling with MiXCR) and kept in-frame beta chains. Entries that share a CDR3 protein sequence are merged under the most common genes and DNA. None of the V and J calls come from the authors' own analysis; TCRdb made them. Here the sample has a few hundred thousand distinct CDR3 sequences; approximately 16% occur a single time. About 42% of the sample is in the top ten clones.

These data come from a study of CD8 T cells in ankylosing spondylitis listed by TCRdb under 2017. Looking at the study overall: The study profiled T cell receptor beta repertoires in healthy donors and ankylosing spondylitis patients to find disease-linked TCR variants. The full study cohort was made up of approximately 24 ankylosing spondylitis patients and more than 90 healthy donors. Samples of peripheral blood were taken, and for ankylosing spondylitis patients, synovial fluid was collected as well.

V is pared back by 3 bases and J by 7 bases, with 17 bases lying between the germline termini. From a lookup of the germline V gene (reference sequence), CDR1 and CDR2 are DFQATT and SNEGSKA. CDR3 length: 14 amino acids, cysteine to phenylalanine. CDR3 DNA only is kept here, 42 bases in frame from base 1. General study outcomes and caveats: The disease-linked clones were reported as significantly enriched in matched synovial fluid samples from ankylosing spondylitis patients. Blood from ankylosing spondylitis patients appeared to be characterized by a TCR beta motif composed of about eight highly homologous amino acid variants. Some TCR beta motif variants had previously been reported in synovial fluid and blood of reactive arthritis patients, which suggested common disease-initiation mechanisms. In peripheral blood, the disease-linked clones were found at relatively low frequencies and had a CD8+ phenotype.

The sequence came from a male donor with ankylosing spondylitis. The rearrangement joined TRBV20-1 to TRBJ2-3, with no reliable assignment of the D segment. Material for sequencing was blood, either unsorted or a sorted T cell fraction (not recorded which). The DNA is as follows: TGCAGTGCTAGGAGCCCGAGTGGCGGAAATACGCAGTATTTT. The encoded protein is CSARSPSGGNTQYF.